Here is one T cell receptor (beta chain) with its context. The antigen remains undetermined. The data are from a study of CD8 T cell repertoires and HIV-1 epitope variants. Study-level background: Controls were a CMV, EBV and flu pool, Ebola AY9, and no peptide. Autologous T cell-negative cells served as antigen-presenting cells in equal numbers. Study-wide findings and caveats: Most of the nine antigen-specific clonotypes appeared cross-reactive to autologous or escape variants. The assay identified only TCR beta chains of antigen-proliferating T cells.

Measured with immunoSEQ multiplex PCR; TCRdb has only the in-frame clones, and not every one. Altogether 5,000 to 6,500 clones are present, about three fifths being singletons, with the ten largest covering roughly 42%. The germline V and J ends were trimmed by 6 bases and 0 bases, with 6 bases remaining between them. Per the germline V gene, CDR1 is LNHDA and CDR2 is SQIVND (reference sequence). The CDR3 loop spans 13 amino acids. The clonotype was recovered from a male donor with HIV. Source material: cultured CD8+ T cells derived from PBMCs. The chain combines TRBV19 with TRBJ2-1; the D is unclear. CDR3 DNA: TGTGCCAGTAGCCGGAGCTCCTACAATGAGCAGTTCTTC. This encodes CASSRSSYNEQFF.